A single T cell receptor (beta chain) is shown here with its context. This entry is derived from a study of blood T cell repertoires in COVID-19. In the study overall: From the United States, Italy and Spain came samples of acute and convalescent COVID-19. The analysed material was cDNA or gDNA that came from T cells, B-cell-depleted T cells, or PBMCs.

The CDR3 totals 15 residues. The V end lost 2 bases, the J end lost 0 bases, and 9 bases lay between the germline ends. The V gene's germline CDR1 is SGHAT and CDR2 FQDESV (reference sequence). The assay was immunoSEQ multiplex PCR, and TCRdb's table has in-frame clones only and misses some. The sample lists about 530,000 clones, less than 90% occurring once. This sequence joins TRBV11-1 and TRBJ2-3, with D possibly TRBD2 on 5 matching bases. Sequences were obtained from peripheral blood. This TCR was sampled from a woman in her 50s with COVID-19, enrolled during active disease. Here the CDR3 DNA reads TGTGCCAGCAGCTTATTGAGGGTGAGCACAGATACGCAGTATTTT. This encodes CASSLLRVSTDTQYF. The full variable domain, with the rest looked up from reference TRBV11-1 and TRBJ2-3, is EAEVAQSPRYKITEKSQAVAFWCDPISGHATLYWYRQILGQGPELLVQFQDESVVDDSQLPKDRFSAERLKGVDSTLKIQPAELGDSAMYLCASSLLRVSTDTQYFGPGTRLTVL.